The 29 T cell receptor beta chains below all came from one sample that was sequenced in a study of post-analysis software for immune sequencing data. Prepared TCR beta cDNA libraries contained unique molecular identifiers. TCRdb passed the PCR reads through MiXCR, listing each CDR3 protein once. The sample lists roughly 150,000 distinct CDR3 sequences; under 40% were seen once. The sequencing used blood, collected after autologous hematopoietic stem cell transplantation. The receptors were sampled from a girl under 18 with multiple sclerosis.

This clonotype has more than one count but fewer than ten. Compared with germline, one end of the junction differs, possibly owing to a read error. This sequence joins TRBV12-3 or TRBV12-4 and TRBJ2-2; TRBD1 agrees at 8 bases. The CDR3 spans 16 residues. CDR3 DNA sequence: TGTGCCAGCGGTTTTATAGCAGGGGGCTACACCGGGGAGCTGTTTTTT. It codes for CASGFIAGGYTGELFF.

This clonotype was detected only a few times. The rearrangement uses TRBV20-1 and TRBJ2-7, with 9 bases fitting TRBD1. The CDR3 is 13 amino acids. Germline-derived CDR1 and CDR2 are DFQATT and SNEGSKA (reference sequence). The CDR3 here is CSVVPGQGYEQYF. The CDR3 bases are TGCAGCGTAGTACCGGGACAGGGCTACGAGCAGTACTTC.

As concerns this clonotype: A read error may explain this, as a much larger clone is one base away. The chain joins TRBV7-9 to TRBJ1-2; D is unresolved. This CDR3 is built from 14 residues. Germline V gene data show CDR1 as SEHNR and CDR2 as FQNEAQ (reference sequence). CDR3 nucleotide sequence: TGTGCCAGCAGCTTAATAGGCTGGAACTATGGCCACACCTTC. Translation gives CASSLIGWNYGHTF.

This sequence joins TRBV20-1 and TRBJ2-7, with 8 nucleotides matching TRBD1. J was trimmed by 4 bases and V by 3 bases; bases with no gene match: 5. Germline V lookup: CDR1 DFQATT, CDR2 SNEGSKA (reference sequence). The CDR3 extends over 13 amino acids. CDR3: CSARDRVRYEQYF. In nucleotides, the CDR3 is TGCAGTGCTAGGGACAGGGTTCGGTACGAGCAGTACTTC.

The rearrangement joins TRBV29-1 to TRBJ2-2; D not resolved. The ends were cut back, 4 bases at V and 4 bases at J, with 7 bases in the middle. The CDR3 consists of 12 residues. Germline assignment: CDR1 SQVTM and CDR2 ANQGSEA. The CDR3 DNA follows: TGCAGCGTTGGGGAATCCACCGGGGAGCTGTTTTTT. Protein sequence: CSVGESTGELFF.

V is TRBV27 and J is TRBJ1-2, with D uncertain. V lost 7 bases and J 4 bases, leaving 16 bases between the germline ends. The CDR3 extends over 14 amino acids. Per the germline V gene, CDR1 is MNHEY and CDR2 is SMNVEV (reference sequence). CDR3 coding DNA: TGTGCCAGCACCAAGGCCCTCTCGGGCTATGGCTACACCTTC. This encodes CASTKALSGYGYTF.

The rearrangement links TRBV2 to TRBJ1-2; TRBD1 matches 8 bases. This CDR3 spans 13 amino acids. Germline CDR1 SNHLY, CDR2 FYNNEI. The V segment lost 6 bases and the J segment 13 bases; nucleotides outside the gene matches: 13. The CDR3 sequence: CASRGHPGGLSTF. In DNA, the CDR3 is TGTGCCAGCAGGGGGCACCCAGGGGGCCTGAGCACCTTC.

The chain has TRBV4-1 and TRBJ2-7; 10 bases align to TRBD1. The CDR3 is 14 residues long. The ends lost 2 bases at V and 3 bases at J; junction bases unmatched: 1. Germline V CDR1 and CDR2: MGHRA, YSYEKL. The CDR3 bases are TGCGCCAGCAGCCAAAGGGACAGGGGCTACGAGCAGTACTTC. It is translated as CASSQRDRGYEQYF.

This chain connects TRBV27 to TRBJ2-7; 7 bases match TRBD2. Germline V gene lookup returns CDR1 MNHEY and CDR2 SMNVEV (reference sequence). The CDR3 has 14 amino acids. Trimming took 7 bases from V and 2 from J; bases not matched to a gene: 8. For the CDR3, the DNA is TGTGCCAGCAAGGTCCGAGGGAGGGCCTACGAGCAGTACTTC. The encoded protein is CASKVRGRAYEQYF.

The chain links TRBV2 to TRBJ2-7; 7 nucleotides align to TRBD1. V shed 6 bases, J shed 1 base, and the junction held 6 bases outside the gene matches. The CDR3 length is 14 residues. Per the germline V gene, CDR1 is SNHLY and CDR2 is FYNNEI. The CDR3 coding sequence is TGTGCCAGCAGAACCGGGACAGCTTCCTACGAGCAGTACTTC. It translates to CASRTGTASYEQYF.

This clonotype was detected only a few times. This rearrangement joins TRBV6-2 or TRBV6-3 to TRBJ2-7, with TRBD2 identical over 11 bases. The germline V gene has CDR1 MNHEY and CDR2 SVGEGT. V shed 5 bases and J 7 bases; nucleotides not matched to a gene: 10. The CDR3 covers 15 residues. The CDR3 nucleotides read TGTGCCAGCAGTGGCTCTCGGACTAGCGGGCGGGAGCAGTACTTC. Translation: CASSGSRTSGREQYF.

With respect to this clonotype: One end of the junction is discordant with germline, which a read error may explain. J is TRBJ2-2 and V is TRBV28; 9 bases are a match to TRBD2. The CDR3 is 19 residues long. CDR1 is MDHEN and CDR2 is SYDVKM in the germline V gene. The CDR3 region has the DNA TGTGTCAGCAGTCCCGGCTTTCGGCGGGAGGGCCGCAACACCGGGGAGCTGTTTTTT. It yields the protein CVSSPGFRREGRNTGELFF.

Ten or more counts support this clonotype. The chain has TRBV9 and TRBJ2-1; the match to TRBD2 covers 7 bases. V lost 0 bases to trimming and J lost 3 bases; unmatched junction nucleotides: 3. Looked up from germline, CDR1 is SGDLS and CDR2 is YYNGEE. This CDR3 is built from 15 residues. The CDR3 sequence: CASSVGGGSYNEQFF. As DNA, the CDR3 is TGTGCCAGCAGCGTAGGGGGCGGGAGCTACAATGAGCAGTTCTTC.

This clonotype was picked up many times. The V gene is TRBV7-2, the J gene TRBJ2-5; TRBD1 might be the D (5 bases). This CDR3 is 15 amino acids long. Trimming shortened V by 5 bases and J by 5 bases, and 18 bases separated the two germline ends. Germline CDR1 is SGHTA and CDR2 is FQGNSA. CDR3 DNA: TGTGCCAGCAGCCCCTCGGGCGGCTCAGGGGAGACCCAGTACTTC. This translates into CASSPSGGSGETQYF.

This rearrangement joins TRBV6-2 or TRBV6-3 to TRBJ2-1; 12 bases match TRBD2. Trimming at V came to 0 bases and at J to 7 bases, leaving 7 bases not matched to a gene. Germline CDR1 reads MNHEY; CDR2 reads SVGEGT. The CDR3 length is 17 residues. CDR3 in DNA: TGTGCCAGCAGTTACTCGTCTAGCGGGAGGGCCGTTAATGAGCAGTTCTTC. Encoded protein: CASSYSSSGRAVNEQFF.

Only a few counts were recorded for this clonotype. The V and J genes are TRBV10-3 and TRBJ2-3; no clear D. The CDR3 totals 14 residues. Trimming removed 5 bases at V and 2 bases at J, with 11 bases between. Germline values: CDR1 ENHRY, CDR2 SYGVKD. CDR3 in DNA: TGTGCCATCAGTCTTACACAAAACACAGATACGCAGTATTTT. It codes for CAISLTQNTDTQYF.

In this sample, this clonotype turned up a few times. V and J are TRBV4-2 and TRBJ2-1; TRBD2 matches 14 bases. After removal of 4 bases from V and 2 bases from J, the junction contained 7 bases not matched to a gene. There are 18 residues in the CDR3. Germline CDR1 and CDR2: LGHNA and YNFKEQ. As DNA, the CDR3 is TGTGCCAGCAGCCCCCACGGGACTAGCGGGAGTACCTACAATGAGCAGTTCTTC. This codes for CASSPHGTSGSTYNEQFF.

In this sample, this clonotype turned up once. It may be a read error: a sequence one base away is much more abundant. The J gene is TRBJ2-5, the V gene TRBV12-3 or TRBV12-4, with D possibly TRBD2 on 6 matching bases. CDR3 length: 15 amino acids. Trimming left V 5 bases short and J 11 bases short, with 24 bases between. CDR3 bases: TGTGCCAGCAGTCCAAGGGACTGGTTTATCTACGATCAGTACTTC. Translating it yields CASSPRDWFIYDQYF.

This chain uses TRBV15 with TRBJ2-7, with D possibly called TRBD1 or TRBD2 (5 bases each). Judging by the DNA end, TRBJ2-5 fits better; the J call may be wrong. Germline-derived CDR1 and CDR2 are LNHNV and YYDKDF (reference sequence). The CDR3 loop spans 15 amino acids. The CDR3 loop reads CATSRARGPGETQYF. Written as DNA, the CDR3 is TGTGCCACCAGCAGAGCCCGGGGACCGGGGGAGACCCAGTACTTC.

J is TRBJ2-1 and V is TRBV6-6; 8 positions match TRBD1. This CDR3 comprises 14 residues. Trimming cost V 2 bases and J 7 bases; bases outside gene matches: 4. The germline V gene has CDR1 MNHNY and CDR2 SVGAGI (reference sequence). For the CDR3, the DNA is TGTGCCAGCAGTTACAGGGACAGGTTTAATGAGCAGTTCTTC. Protein sequence: CASSYRDRFNEQFF.

As for this clonotype: The CDR3 ends on some other residue instead of the conserved phenylalanine or tryptophan, so this is likely a read error. This chain uses TRBV30 with TRBJ2-7, with 9 bases aligning to TRBD1. The CDR3 covers 14 residues. The V segment lost 5 bases and the J segment 3 bases; nucleotides outside the gene matches: 8. CDR1 GTSNPN and CDR2 SVGIG come from the germline V gene (reference sequence). The CDR3 region is CAWGLGTGFYEQYC. The CDR3 DNA reads TGTGCCTGGGGGTTAGGGACAGGGTTCTACGAGCAGTACTGC.

This clonotype was detected many times. The V and J genes are TRBV10-3 and TRBJ2-5, with 9 positions matching TRBD1. Trimming at V came to 4 bases and at J to 3 bases, leaving 6 bases not matched to a gene. The CDR3 is made up of 15 amino acids. The germline V gene has CDR1 ENHRY and CDR2 SYGVKD. The CDR3 DNA sequence: TGTGCCATCAGTGCCGGGACAGGGAGCGAAGAGACCCAGTACTTC. This encodes CAISAGTGSEETQYF.

The chain employs TRBV7-3 and TRBJ2-1; the match to TRBD1 covers 11 bases. This CDR3 is built from 21 residues. Per germline, CDR1 SGHTA and CDR2 FQGTGA. The V gene end was trimmed by 4 bases and the J gene end by 1 base; junction bases not matched to a gene: 18. In nucleotides, the CDR3 is TGTGCCAGCAGCTCTAAGGGTGGACAGGGGGCAAGCGGGATTTCCTACAATGAGCAGTTCTTC. Its protein product is CASSSKGGQGASGISYNEQFF.

The CDR3 DNA reads as TGTGCCAGCAGCCAAGAAGTAGGTTGGGATGAGCAGTTCTTC. As protein: CASSQEVGWDEQFF. The chain employs TRBV4-2 and TRBJ2-1; D gene unclear. The CDR3 extends over 14 amino acids. V lost 0 bases to trimming and J lost 8 bases, with 11 bases between them. Germline V gene lookup returns CDR1 LGHNA and CDR2 YNFKEQ.

This chain uses TRBV7-2 with TRBJ2-7; 7 bases fit TRBD1. V trimming: 5 bases; J trimming: 0 bases; junction bases outside the gene matches: 10. This CDR3 spans 16 amino acids. CDR1 and CDR2 from the germline V gene are SGHTA and FQGNSA. CDR3 amino acids: CASSAWTGPSSYEQYF. The CDR3 bases are TGTGCCAGCAGCGCCTGGACAGGACCAAGCTCCTACGAGCAGTACTTC. Combining the CDR3 with reference TRBV7-2 and TRBJ2-7 gives the whole variable domain GAGVSQSPSNKVTEKGKDVELRCDPISGHTALYWYRQSLGQGLEFLIYFQGNSAPDKSGLPSDRFSAERTGGSVSTLTIQRTQQEDSAVYLCASSAWTGPSSYEQYFGPGTRLTVT.

This sequence joins TRBV6-2 or TRBV6-3 and TRBJ2-7; TRBD2 matches 7 bases. Gene TRBJ2-5 matches the end of the DNA better, so the J call may be wrong. The CDR3 is 15 residues long. Germline assignment: CDR1 MNHEY and CDR2 SVGEGT. The CDR3 spells CASSYSWGRGETQYF. CDR3 bases: TGTGCCAGCAGTTACTCGTGGGGGAGGGGAGAGACCCAGTACTTC.

DNA for the CDR3: TGTGCCAGCAGCTTGGGGGGACACGGGGCTTTCTTT. Protein product: CASSLGGHGAFF. V gene TRBV5-5 combines with J gene TRBJ1-1, with TRBD1 as a possible D gene (6 bases). V dropped 0 bases and J dropped 11 bases, with 11 bases sitting between them. The germline gives CDR1 SGHKS, CDR2 YYEKEE (reference sequence). The CDR3 runs 12 residues.

The rearrangement uses TRBV28 and TRBJ2-3; a weak D match, TRBD2 (5 bases). The V gene lost 8 bases and the J gene lost 2 bases, with 11 bases spanning the gap. The V gene's germline CDR1 is MDHEN and CDR2 SYDVKM. The length of the CDR3 is 13 residues. The CDR3 nucleotides are TGTGCCAGCGAGAGACGGGACACAGATACGCAGTATTTT. It yields the protein CASERRDTDTQYF.

The rearrangement uses TRBV7-8 and TRBJ2-7, with D maybe TRBD1 (6 bases). The CDR3 is 14 residues long. Germline assignment: CDR1 SGHVS and CDR2 FQNEAQ. The V gene lost 4 bases and the J gene lost 0 bases, with 10 bases spanning the gap. The CDR3 here is CASSYRDGSYEQYF. CDR3 DNA: TGTGCCAGCAGCTACAGGGATGGCTCCTACGAGCAGTACTTC.